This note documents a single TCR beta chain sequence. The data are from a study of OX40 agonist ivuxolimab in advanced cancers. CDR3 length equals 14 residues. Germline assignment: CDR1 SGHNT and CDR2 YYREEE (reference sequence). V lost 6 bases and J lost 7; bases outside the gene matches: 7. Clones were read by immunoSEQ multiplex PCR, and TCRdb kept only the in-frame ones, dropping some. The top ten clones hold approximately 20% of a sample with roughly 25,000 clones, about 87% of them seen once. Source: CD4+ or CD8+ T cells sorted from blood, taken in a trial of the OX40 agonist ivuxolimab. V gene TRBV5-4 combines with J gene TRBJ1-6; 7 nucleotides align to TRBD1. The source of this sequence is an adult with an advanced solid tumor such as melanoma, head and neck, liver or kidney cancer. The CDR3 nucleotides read TGTGCCAGCACCCAGGGACAGAGCAATTCACCCCTCCACTTT. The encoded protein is CASTQGQSNSPLHF.